A single sample gave rise to the 31 T cell receptor beta chains below, sequenced in a study of blood T cell repertoires in COVID-19. The method was immunoSEQ multiplex PCR; TCRdb's version includes in-frame clones alone and lacks a portion of them. The sample records roughly 200,000 clones, more than 80% being singletons. The sample was peripheral blood. These receptor sequences come from a woman between 40 and 55 years old with COVID-19, enrolled during active disease.

This chain uses TRBV4-1 with TRBJ1-2, with D maybe TRBD1 (5 bases). V lost 6 bases, J lost 6 bases, and 17 bases lay in between. CDR3 size: 14 residues. Germline V CDR1 and CDR2: MGHRA, YSYEKL. This CDR3 reads CASRSWGEMDGYTF. The CDR3 DNA sequence: TGCGCCAGCAGGAGTTGGGGGGAGATGGATGGCTACACCTTC.

The CDR3 is CASSQLGQGVARGDTQYF. CDR3 bases: TGTGCCAGCAGTCAATTGGGACAGGGGGTCGCACGAGGGGATACGCAGTATTTT. V usage is TRBV6-6 and J usage is TRBJ2-3, with TRBD1 identical over 11 bases. The length of the CDR3 is 18 residues. V was clipped by 5 bases and J by 6 bases; unmatched bases: 16. CDR1 is MNHNY and CDR2 is SVGAGI in the germline V gene (reference sequence).

V and J are TRBV6-5 and TRBJ1-1; D unresolved. The CDR3 totals 13 residues. Germline V gene lookup returns CDR1 MNHEY and CDR2 SVGAGI. V lost 3 bases and J lost 0, with 5 bases in between. Here the CDR3 DNA reads TGTGCCAGCAGTTATTCCATGAACACTGAAGCTTTCTTT. Protein sequence: CASSYSMNTEAFF.

This chain joins TRBV9 and TRBJ2-5; 12 nucleotides match TRBD2. CDR1 and CDR2 (germline): SGDLS, YYNGEE. Trimming removed 4 bases from V and 5 bases from J; junction bases left unmatched: 12. This CDR3 region has 17 residues. CDR3 amino acids: CASSPRTSGVGWETQYF. CDR3 in DNA: TGTGCCAGCAGCCCACGGACTAGCGGGGTAGGATGGGAGACCCAGTACTTC.

The gene calls are TRBV5-1 and TRBJ1-1, with TRBD1 as a possible D gene (5 bases). The V and J ends lost 0 bases and 4 bases respectively, with 13 bases between them. CDR1 is SGHRS and CDR2 is YFSETQ in the germline V gene. The CDR3 covers 15 residues. CDR3 DNA sequence: TGCGCCAGCAGCTTGGTAGTCGGAGGGACCACTGAAGCTTTCTTT. It encodes CASSLVVGGTTEAFF.

V and J are TRBV2 and TRBJ2-7; 8 bases line up with TRBD1. Per germline, CDR1 SNHLY and CDR2 FYNNEI. Unmatched junction bases numbered 8, after V lost 2 bases and J lost 2 bases. The CDR3 contains 16 residues. CDR3: CASSEPGQAATYEQYF. The CDR3, as DNA: TGTGCCAGCAGTGAACCGGGACAGGCAGCCACCTACGAGCAGTACTTC.

V is TRBV18 and J is TRBJ2-4; no firm D call. Trimming stripped 3 bases from V and 1 base from J, with 16 bases between. The germline V gene encodes CDR1 KGHSH and CDR2 LQKENI. This CDR3 is 17 amino acids long. CDR3 region: CASSPSLPGMAKNIQYF. CDR3 nucleotide sequence: TGTGCCAGCTCACCTTCCCTGCCAGGAATGGCCAAAAACATTCAGTACTTC.

This clone was recorded only once. This chain joins TRBV4-2 and TRBJ1-1; D is ambiguous. The CDR3 sequence is 15 residues long. V was shortened by 2 bases and J by 1 base, with 11 bases between the two germline ends. The germline gives CDR1 LGHNA, CDR2 YNFKEQ. The CDR3, as DNA: TGTGCCAGCAGCCAATTTAGCCGTGCGAACACTGAAGCTTTCTTT. It translates to CASSQFSRANTEAFF.

This chain connects TRBV6-5 to TRBJ1-3, with D maybe TRBD1 (6 bases). The ends were cut back, 4 bases at V and 2 bases at J, with 12 bases in the middle. CDR3 length equals 15 residues. The germline CDR1 and CDR2 sequences are MNHEY and SVGAGI. The CDR3 nucleotides read TGTGCCAGCAGTTTTTTTGGGGGCACTGGAAACACCATATATTTT. Residues: CASSFFGGTGNTIYF.

CDR3 DNA: TGTGCCAGCAGTCGTAGCGGAAACCAAGAGACCCAGTACTTC. This codes for CASSRSGNQETQYF. The rearrangement links TRBV5-4 to TRBJ2-5; a weak D match, TRBD2 (6 bases). Trimming removed 5 bases at V and 0 bases at J, with 11 bases between. The CDR3 totals 14 residues. In germline, CDR1 is SGHNT, CDR2 YYREEE (reference sequence).

This clone was detected only once. CDR3 nucleotides: TGTGCCAGCAGCACCTCCGGGACAGGTACCAATGAGCAGTTCTTC. Translating gives CASSTSGTGTNEQFF. This chain joins TRBV7-9 and TRBJ2-1, with 8 bases matching TRBD1. Germline V lookup: CDR1 SEHNR, CDR2 FQNEAQ (reference sequence). Losses at the gene ends were 5 bases for V and 6 bases for J; bases not matched to a gene: 9. The CDR3 contains 15 residues.

The V and J genes are TRBV14 and TRBJ1-1, with D unresolved. The CDR3 is made up of 14 amino acids. Trimming pared 2 bases from V and 1 base from J, leaving 8 bases between. Germline CDR1 and CDR2: SGHDN and FVKESK. Here the CDR3 reads CASSQHTPNTEAFF. The CDR3 region has the DNA TGTGCCAGCAGCCAACATACTCCGAACACTGAAGCTTTCTTT.

V and J are TRBV29-1 and TRBJ2-6, with a possible D match to TRBD1 (6 bases). V dropped 4 bases and J dropped 4 bases, with 14 bases sitting between them. The CDR3 length is 15 residues. Germline V gives CDR1 SQVTM, CDR2 ANQGSEA. The CDR3 reads CSVVGTSRGANVLTF. CDR3 DNA: TGCAGCGTTGTCGGGACATCCCGGGGGGCCAACGTCCTGACTTTC. The full variable domain, completed using reference TRBV29-1 and TRBJ2-6, is SAVISQKPSRDICQRGTSLTIQCQVDSQVTMMFWYRQQPGQSLTLIATANQGSEATYESGFVIDKFPISRPNLTFSTLTVSNMSPEDSSIYLCSVVGTSRGANVLTFGAGSRLTVL.

This clone was seen many times. The rearrangement uses TRBV28 and TRBJ2-2; no clear D. Looked up from germline, CDR1 is MDHEN and CDR2 is SYDVKM. This CDR3 region has 13 residues. The V end lost 7 bases, the J end lost 1 base, and 7 bases lay between the germline ends. The CDR3 here is CASTTRNTGELFF. The CDR3 bases are TGTGCCAGCACCACGAGGAACACCGGGGAGCTGTTTTTT. The variable domain in full, with the rest retrieved from reference TRBV28 and TRBJ2-2, is DVKVTQSSRYLVKRTGEKVFLECVQDMDHENMFWYRQDPGLGLRLIYFSYDVKMKEKGDIPEGYSVSREKKERFSLILESASTNQTSMYLCASTTRNTGELFFGEGSRLTVL.

Notes on this clone: A read error may explain this, as a much larger clone is one base away. CDR3 in DNA: TGTGCCAGCAGTTCGGGGATGAACACTGAAGCTTTCTTT. Amino acid sequence: CASSSGMNTEAFF. The chain has TRBV27 and TRBJ1-1; D is undetermined. The CDR3 spans 13 residues. Between the trimmed V and J ends, which lost 4 bases and 0 bases, there was a span of 6 bases. Germline assignment: CDR1 MNHEY and CDR2 SMNVEV (reference sequence).

This clone is medium-sized (0.01 to 0.1%) by share. The V call is TRBV6-6, the J call TRBJ2-2; tentatively, D is TRBD2 (5 bases). CDR3 size: 17 residues. The V gene's germline CDR1 is MNHNY and CDR2 SVGAGI (reference sequence). Deletions cut 5 bases from V and 4 bases from J, with 20 bases between. The CDR3, as DNA: TGTGCCAGCAGTCCGATGGAAGGCGCGGGTGGCACCGGGGAGCTGTTTTTT. Its translation: CASSPMEGAGGTGELFF.

The rearrangement uses TRBV4-1 and TRBJ2-1; 8 nucleotides agree with TRBD2. V lost 1 base, J lost 8 bases, and 4 bases stayed unmatched. CDR3 size: 14 residues. Germline V gene sequence: CDR1 MGHRA, CDR2 YSYEKL. The CDR3 nucleotides read TGCGCCAGCAGCCAAGGTCGGGGGGGCTATGAGCAGTTCTTC. Translation gives CASSQGRGGYEQFF.

This chain connects TRBV19 to TRBJ1-5; 7 nucleotides align to TRBD1. V lost 10 bases and J lost 6; bases outside the gene matches: 15. Germline loops: CDR1 LNHDA, CDR2 SQIVND (reference sequence). This CDR3 has 15 residues. CDR3 nucleotides: TGTGCCACCAAAAGTTTCGGGACAGAAGGTCAGCCCCAGCATTTT. Protein product: CATKSFGTEGQPQHF. The variable domain in full, completed from reference TRBV19 and TRBJ1-5, reads DGGITQSPKYLFRKEGQNVTLSCEQNLNHDAMYWYRQDPGQGLRLIYYSQIVNDFQKGDIAEGYSVSREKKESFPLTVTSAQKNPTAFYLCATKSFGTEGQPQHFGDGTRLSIL.

This chain connects TRBV30 to TRBJ2-1, with TRBD2 matching 8 bases. V was pared by 5 bases and J by 7 bases, with 7 bases of the junction left unmatched. Per germline, CDR1 GTSNPN and CDR2 SVGIG (reference sequence). This CDR3 contains 13 residues. The DNA of the CDR3 is TGTGCCTGGCAGGGACTAGGTTGGAATGAGCAGTTCTTC. It is translated as CAWQGLGWNEQFF.

This clone was recorded once. The V gene is TRBV2, the J gene TRBJ1-1, with TRBD1 matching over 7 bases. The CDR3 covers 13 residues. The V gene end was trimmed by 5 bases and the J gene end by 4 bases; junction bases not matched to a gene: 4. Germline V CDR1 and CDR2: SNHLY, FYNNEI. The CDR3 DNA follows: TGTGCCAGCAGTTTCAGGGGGTTCACTGAAGCTTTCTTT. It codes for CASSFRGFTEAFF.

J is TRBJ2-3 and V is TRBV2, with D maybe TRBD2 (5 bases). The CDR3 is 14 residues long. Trimming removed 8 bases from V and 1 base from J, with 13 bases in between. Germline CDR1 reads SNHLY; CDR2 reads FYNNEI. The CDR3 region has the DNA TGTGCCAGCTTGGGCTGGGAGCGCACAGATACGCAGTATTTT. As protein: CASLGWERTDTQYF.

The chain combines TRBV2 with TRBJ2-4; 12 bases map to TRBD2. The CDR3 extends over 15 amino acids. Unmatched junction bases numbered 3, after V lost 5 bases and J lost 4 bases. Per germline, CDR1 SNHLY and CDR2 FYNNEI. The CDR3 nucleotides read TGTGCCAGCAGTAACGGACTAGCGGGGAAAAACATTCAGTACTTC. Translated, it gives CASSNGLAGKNIQYF.

J is TRBJ1-2 and V is TRBV12-3 or TRBV12-4, with a possible D match to TRBD1 (5 bases). CDR3 length: 13 residues. The ends were cut back, 2 bases at V and 3 bases at J, with 7 bases in the middle. The CDR3 loop is CASSLSGYYGYTF. CDR3 in DNA: TGTGCCAGCAGTTTATCAGGGTACTATGGCTACACCTTC.

The V call is TRBV27, the J call TRBJ1-1; possibly TRBD1 for D (6 bases). Trimming shortened V by 6 bases and J by 4 bases, and 18 bases separated the two germline ends. Germline lookup yields CDR1 MNHEY and CDR2 SMNVEV (reference sequence). This CDR3 has 15 amino acids. This CDR3 reads CASRPGTPVGTEAFF. The DNA for the CDR3 is TGTGCCAGCAGACCCGGGACACCGGTCGGCACTGAAGCTTTCTTT.

The rearrangement uses TRBV6-5 and TRBJ2-7, with 14 bases that match TRBD2. The CDR3 spans 13 residues. The V gene's germline CDR1 is MNHEY and CDR2 SVGAGI. V dropped 5 bases and J dropped 9; count of bases not matched to a gene: 3. CDR3 loop: CASSTGTSGRQYV. CDR3 DNA sequence: TGTGCCAGCAGTACCGGGACTAGCGGGAGGCAGTACGTC.

The J gene is TRBJ1-1, the V gene TRBV9; D is unclear. Germline CDR1 and CDR2: SGDLS and YYNGEE. The V and J ends lost 0 bases and 3 bases respectively, with 6 bases between them. This CDR3 comprises 13 residues. The CDR3 reads CASSVGGHTEAFF. The CDR3 bases are TGTGCCAGCAGCGTAGGAGGGCACACTGAAGCTTTCTTT.

The chain uses TRBV11-2 and TRBJ2-2; 7 nucleotides align to TRBD1. Germline CDR1 reads SGHAT; CDR2 reads FQNNGV. This CDR3 comprises 15 residues. V lost 5 bases and J lost 3; bases outside the gene matches: 6. Written as DNA, the CDR3 is TGTGCCAGCAGCCCAGACAGGGTCCACACCGGGGAGCTGTTTTTT. Translated: CASSPDRVHTGELFF.

This clone appeared once. The V call is TRBV9, the J call TRBJ1-2, with D possibly TRBD1 on 5 matching bases. Trimming pared 1 base from V and 5 bases from J, leaving 15 bases between. CDR1 and CDR2 (germline): SGDLS, YYNGEE. The CDR3 spans 15 residues. This chain's CDR3 is CASSVNSGGRYGYTF. The CDR3 DNA follows: TGTGCCAGCAGCGTAAATTCTGGGGGGAGGTATGGCTACACCTTC.

V is TRBV5-4 and J is TRBJ1-2; a weak D match, TRBD1 (5 bases). The germline CDR1 and CDR2 sequences are SGHNT and YYREEE (reference sequence). The germline V and J ends were trimmed by 5 bases and 1 base, with 18 bases remaining between them. The CDR3 loop spans 16 amino acids. CDR3 sequence (DNA): TGTGCCAGCAGTCAGGGCGGGGCTTATATTAACTATGGCTACACCTTC. Translated: CASSQGGAYINYGYTF.

The chain employs TRBV7-3 and TRBJ2-6; D gene unclear. This CDR3 spans 15 amino acids. V gave up 5 bases and J gave up 0 bases, with 8 bases separating them. Germline loops: CDR1 SGHTA, CDR2 FQGTGA. CDR3 in DNA: TGTGCCAGCAGCCCTGCGCACTCTGGGGCCAACGTCCTGACTTTC. Translated, it gives CASSPAHSGANVLTF.

This sequence joins TRBV19 and TRBJ1-1, with D possibly being TRBD1 (5 bases). The CDR3 loop spans 14 amino acids. The V and J ends lost 3 bases and 1 base respectively, with 9 bases between them. CDR1 and CDR2 from the germline V gene are LNHDA and SQIVND (reference sequence). Here the CDR3 DNA reads TGTGCCAGTAGTATGACAGTATGGAACACTGAAGCTTTCTTT. It yields the protein CASSMTVWNTEAFF.